These 27 T cell receptor beta chains came from one sample sequenced in a study of T-cell memory formation after mild COVID-19. From the 5' RACE reads, TCRdb called clonotypes with MiXCR, one entry per CDR3 protein. The repertoire holds hundreds of thousands of distinct CDR3 sequences, approximately 23% seen once, with approximately 13% in the top ten. The sample comprised PBMCs or a T cell subset sorted from them (not recorded which). Receptor source: an adult woman who had mild COVID-19 (a few samples of this study predate the infection). Cell type and time point are not known.

The chain employs TRBV3-1 and TRBJ1-2; 7 positions agree with TRBD1. CDR3 size: 15 residues. The germline V gene has CDR1 LGHDT and CDR2 YNNKEL (reference sequence). V shed 4 bases, J shed 8 bases, and the junction held 13 bases outside the gene matches. The CDR3 reads CASSPEGAGWYGYTF. The CDR3 region has the DNA TGTGCCAGCAGCCCAGAGGGGGCAGGATGGTACGGCTACACCTTC.

This clonotype was seen more than once but under ten times. The V call is TRBV14, the J call TRBJ1-4, with D possibly TRBD1 on 6 matching bases. This CDR3 has 13 amino acids. Germline-derived CDR1 and CDR2 are SGHDN and FVKESK. Deletions cut 2 bases from V and 12 bases from J, with 13 bases between. The CDR3 loop is CASSQSGASELFF. The DNA for the CDR3 is TGTGCCAGCAGCCAATCGGGGGCCTCGGAACTGTTTTTT.

The chain employs TRBV5-1 and TRBJ1-5, with TRBD1 matching over 7 bases. Germline CDR1 is SGHRS and CDR2 is YFSETQ. CDR3 length: 14 residues. The ends lost 5 bases at V and 5 bases at J; junction bases unmatched: 7. In nucleotides, the CDR3 is TGCGCCAGCAGGCCCCAGGGGGGGGATCAGCCCCAGCATTTT. Amino acid sequence: CASRPQGGDQPQHF.

In this sample, this clonotype turned up many times. The chain links TRBV7-9 to TRBJ2-7; D perhaps matches TRBD2 (6 bases). Germline assignment: CDR1 SEHNR and CDR2 FQNEAQ (reference sequence). The CDR3 is 15 residues long. Trimming took 5 bases from V and 0 from J, leaving 14 bases between them. This CDR3 is CASSPGGTTSYEQYF. The CDR3 coding sequence is TGTGCCAGCAGCCCCGGCGGGACGACCTCCTACGAGCAGTACTTC. The full variable domain, completed using reference TRBV7-9 and TRBJ2-7, is DTGVSQNPRHKITKRGQNVTFRCDPISEHNRLYWYRQTLGQGPEFLTYFQNEAQLEKSRLLSDRFSAERPKGSFSTLEIQRTEQGDSAMYLCASSPGGTTSYEQYFGPGTRLTVT.

The chain uses TRBV18 and TRBJ2-6; D is perhaps TRBD2 (5 bases). Trimming stripped 2 bases from V and 0 bases from J, with 11 bases between. Germline CDR1 reads KGHSH; CDR2 reads LQKENI. The CDR3 runs to 17 residues. The CDR3 reads CASSPRGYSSGANVLTF. In DNA, the CDR3 is TGTGCCAGCTCACCAAGAGGGTATAGCTCTGGGGCCAACGTCCTGACTTTC.

The V gene is TRBV9, the J gene TRBJ2-3, with D hard to call. The ends were cut back, 3 bases at V and 4 bases at J, with 9 bases in the middle. CDR1 and CDR2 from the germline V gene are SGDLS and YYNGEE. The CDR3 is 13 amino acids. CDR3 DNA: TGTGCCAGCAGCGGAGCCGATGCAGATACGCAGTATTTT. Residues: CASSGADADTQYF. The full variable domain, in which reference TRBV9 and TRBJ2-3 provide the parts outside the CDR3, is DSGVTQTPKHLITATGQRVTLRCSPRSGDLSVYWYQQSLDQGLQFLIQYYNGEERAKGNILERFSAQQFPDLHSELNLSSLELGDSALYFCASSGADADTQYFGPGTRLTVL.

This chain connects TRBV7-8 to TRBJ1-1; D remains unclear. This CDR3 comprises 14 residues. Germline CDR1 SGHVS, CDR2 FQNEAQ. Trimming cost V 7 bases and J 0 bases, with 12 bases left between them. This CDR3 is CASKDSKMNTEAFF. CDR3 nucleotides: TGTGCCAGCAAAGACTCCAAGATGAACACTGAAGCTTTCTTT. Full variable domain (rest looked up from reference TRBV7-8 and TRBJ1-1): GAGVSQSPRYKVAKRGQDVALRCDPISGHVSLFWYQQALGQGPEFLTYFQNEAQLDKSGLPSDRFFAERPEGSVSTLKIQRTQQEDSAVYLCASKDSKMNTEAFFGQGTRLTVV.

The table lists this clonotype with a few counts. The genes are TRBV12-3 or TRBV12-4 and TRBJ2-7; tentative D call: TRBD1 (6 bases). Trimming pared 6 bases from V and 0 bases from J, leaving 12 bases between. The CDR3 has 14 amino acids. DNA for the CDR3: TGTGCCAGCAGCCCCACAGGGTTCTCCTACGAGCAGTACTTC. Residues: CASSPTGFSYEQYF.

This rearrangement joins TRBV29-1 to TRBJ2-1; a possible D gene is TRBD1 (6 bases). V was pared by 7 bases and J by 2 bases, with 15 bases between. Germline CDR1 and CDR2: SQVTM and ANQGSEA. The CDR3 is 14 residues long. The CDR3 sequence: CSGRMGAAYNEQFF. Here the CDR3 DNA reads TGCAGCGGTCGGATGGGGGCAGCCTACAATGAGCAGTTCTTC.

The V and J genes are TRBV3-1 and TRBJ2-3; no definite D call. The germline V and J ends were trimmed by 5 bases and 11 bases, with 11 bases remaining between them. This CDR3 contains 11 residues. Germline V gives CDR1 LGHDT, CDR2 YNNKEL (reference sequence). This chain's CDR3 is CASSKALEQYF. The CDR3 DNA sequence: TGTGCCAGCAGCAAAGCCCTGGAGCAGTATTTT.

The V gene is TRBV24-1, the J gene TRBJ2-5; tentative D call: TRBD2 (5 bases). Trimming left V 3 bases short and J 1 base short, with 14 bases between. The CDR3 is 16 residues long. Germline V CDR1 and CDR2: KGHDR, SFDVKD. CDR3 sequence reads: CATSDPREQPQETQYF. The DNA for the CDR3 is TGTGCCACCAGTGATCCCCGGGAACAGCCCCAAGAGACCCAGTACTTC.

V is TRBV20-1 and J is TRBJ1-1; TRBD1 aligns across 10 bases. From germline, CDR1 is DFQATT and CDR2 SNEGSKA (reference sequence). The V gene end was trimmed by 5 bases and the J gene end by 4 bases; junction bases not matched to a gene: 10. The CDR3 sequence is 15 residues long. In DNA form, the CDR3 reads TGCAGTGCTTTCTCATCTGACAGGGGGCCCACTGAAGCTTTCTTT. Translating gives CSAFSSDRGPTEAFF.

V is TRBV20-1 and J is TRBJ1-1; no definite D call. The germline V gene encodes CDR1 DFQATT and CDR2 SNEGSKA (reference sequence). The CDR3 length is 14 residues. Between the trimmed V and J ends, which lost 3 bases and 1 base, there was a span of 12 bases. The chain's CDR3 is CSARGWQSNTEAFF. In nucleotides, the CDR3 is TGCAGTGCTAGGGGGTGGCAGTCGAACACTGAAGCTTTCTTT.

V and J are TRBV5-4 and TRBJ2-5, with TRBD2 matching 11 bases. The CDR3 spans 17 residues. Germline assignment: CDR1 SGHNT and CDR2 YYREEE (reference sequence). With V trimmed by 2 bases and J by 1 base, 7 bases remained unmatched. The CDR3, as DNA: TGTGCCAGCAGCTTCAGGTTACTAGCGGGAGTCCAAGAGACCCAGTACTTC. It is translated as CASSFRLLAGVQETQYF.

The DNA for the CDR3 is TGTGCCAGCAGTTACTTCCAGGGTGGCTATGGCTACACCTTC. It translates to CASSYFQGGYGYTF. The chain has TRBV6-2 or TRBV6-3 and TRBJ1-2, with D tentatively TRBD1 (5 bases). The CDR3 has 14 residues. The V gene lost 1 base and the J gene lost 4 bases, with 10 bases spanning the gap. The V gene's germline CDR1 is MNHEY and CDR2 SVGEGT.

This clonotype came up once. V gene TRBV29-1 combines with J gene TRBJ2-7, with TRBD2 matching 8 bases. J was trimmed by 6 bases and V by 4 bases; bases with no gene match: 5. The CDR3 totals 12 residues. Germline CDR1 and CDR2: SQVTM and ANQGSEA. The CDR3 here is CSVVGLVSEQYF. The CDR3 DNA reads as TGCAGCGTTGTGGGACTAGTTAGCGAGCAGTACTTC.

This clonotype was observed a few times. The V and J genes are TRBV11-2 and TRBJ2-7; TRBD1 matches at 8 bases. CDR1 and CDR2 (germline): SGHAT, FQNNGV. The CDR3 consists of 16 residues. The V gene end was trimmed by 5 bases and the J gene end by 2 bases; junction bases not matched to a gene: 11. The CDR3 sequence is CASSPLRRDRTYEQYF. The CDR3 bases are TGTGCCAGCAGCCCCTTACGTAGGGACAGGACCTACGAGCAGTACTTC.

J is TRBJ2-1 and V is TRBV29-1; 10 bases are shared with TRBD2. Germline assignment: CDR1 SQVTM and CDR2 ANQGSEA. Germline trimming cut 0 bases from V and 6 bases from J; bases unmatched to any gene: 14. CDR3 length equals 18 residues. DNA of the CDR3: TGCAGCGTTGAAGATGGTCCAGCGGGAGGGCCGATGGGCAATGAGCAGTTCTTC. Protein: CSVEDGPAGGPMGNEQFF.

The J gene is TRBJ2-3, the V gene TRBV7-2; the match to TRBD1 covers 7 bases. J gave up 6 bases and V 2 bases, and 5 bases lay outside the gene matches. CDR3 length: 14 amino acids. CDR1 and CDR2 from the germline V gene are SGHTA and FQGNSA. The CDR3 reads CASSLLTGSDTQYF. In nucleotides, the CDR3 is TGTGCCAGCAGCTTATTGACAGGGTCGGATACGCAGTATTTT. Drawing the rest from reference TRBV7-2 and TRBJ2-3, the complete variable domain is GAGVSQSPSNKVTEKGKDVELRCDPISGHTALYWYRQSLGQGLEFLIYFQGNSAPDKSGLPSDRFSAERTGGSVSTLTIQRTQQEDSAVYLCASSLLTGSDTQYFGPGTRLTVL.

There are a few counts of this clonotype. The V call is TRBV28, the J call TRBJ2-7; TRBD2 matches at 11 bases. Germline V gene lookup returns CDR1 MDHEN and CDR2 SYDVKM. The CDR3 loop spans 14 amino acids. Germline trimming cut 5 bases from V and 6 bases from J; bases unmatched to any gene: 6. For the CDR3, the DNA is TGTGCCAGCAGTCCTCCTACTAGCGGGAGCGAGCAGTACTTC. Its translation: CASSPPTSGSEQYF.

The V call is TRBV3-1, the J call TRBJ2-7; TRBD2 might be the D (5 bases). CDR1 LGHDT and CDR2 YNNKEL come from the germline V gene (reference sequence). The CDR3 has 14 amino acids. Trimming stripped 4 bases from V and 3 bases from J, with 13 bases between. CDR3 region: CASSLRGPVYEQYF. The CDR3 DNA reads TGTGCCAGCAGCCTACGAGGGCCGGTCTACGAGCAGTACTTC.

In its sample, this clonotype was seen a few times. The gene calls are TRBV7-2 and TRBJ2-5; 8 bases line up with TRBD1. Germline V lookup: CDR1 SGHTA, CDR2 FQGNSA. Unmatched junction bases numbered 12, after V lost 3 bases and J lost 6 bases. The CDR3 totals 16 residues. CDR3 coding DNA: TGTGCCAGCAGCTTTGGATCGACCCGGGACAGGCAGACCCAGTACTTC. Amino acid sequence: CASSFGSTRDRQTQYF.

This chain connects TRBV7-6 to TRBJ1-1; the D is unclear. With 2 bases removed from V and 5 bases from J, the gap between germline ends came to 9 bases. The CDR3 length is 13 residues. Germline loops: CDR1 SGHVS, CDR2 FNYEAQ. The CDR3 spells CASSLTEGTEAFF. The CDR3 coding sequence is TGTGCCAGCAGCTTAACTGAGGGAACTGAAGCTTTCTTT.

V usage is TRBV15 and J usage is TRBJ1-1, with unresolved D. The CDR3 extends over 14 amino acids. Trimming left V 3 bases short and J 6 bases short, with 14 bases between. CDR1 and CDR2 from the germline V gene are LNHNV and YYDKDF (reference sequence). Written as DNA, the CDR3 is TGTGCCACCAGCAGTTTCGACGGTGGGCCTGAAGCTTTCTTT. It specifies CATSSFDGGPEAFF.

This clonotype has just a few counts. The rearrangement uses TRBV5-1 and TRBJ1-2, with D perhaps TRBD1 (5 bases). This CDR3 has 14 residues. Germline values: CDR1 SGHRS, CDR2 YFSETQ. The V gene lost 6 bases and the J gene lost 8 bases, with 20 bases spanning the gap. Here the CDR3 reads CASKTGAPIGGYTF. The CDR3 DNA reads TGCGCCAGCAAGACCGGGGCTCCCATCGGGGGCTACACCTTC.

CDR3 amino acids: CASSYSGRLRRQETQYF. Written as DNA, the CDR3 is TGTGCCAGCAGTTACTCAGGGAGATTGAGGCGGCAAGAGACCCAGTACTTC. The chain has TRBV6-6 and TRBJ2-5, with D perhaps matching TRBD2 (5 bases). In germline, CDR1 is MNHNY, CDR2 SVGAGI (reference sequence). CDR3 size: 17 residues. V was shortened by 0 bases and J by 2 bases, with 16 bases between the two germline ends.

A few counts support this clonotype. This sequence joins TRBV11-2 and TRBJ2-3; 7 bases are shared with TRBD2. V shed 1 base, J shed 0 bases, and the junction held 1 base outside the gene matches. The CDR3 consists of 15 residues. CDR1 and CDR2 from the germline V gene are SGHAT and FQNNGV. In DNA, the CDR3 is TGTGCCAGCAGCTTAGGTAGCGGGAGCACAGATACGCAGTATTTT. As protein: CASSLGSGSTDTQYF.